This TCR beta chain was sequenced in a study of CD8 T cells in Susac syndrome. As for the study in general: Each patient with Susac syndrome, at the time of blood draw, was therapy-naive, on corticosteroids, or on intravenous immunoglobulin alone.

RNA in amounts of roughly 0.5 to 1 ug was reverse transcribed with random hexamers. TCRdb independently ran MiXCR on the immunoSEQ multiplex PCR reads; one entry per CDR3 protein. The repertoire has fewer than 85,000 distinct CDR3 sequences, roughly 94% of them found once; the top ten carry approximately 0.49%. V gave up 0 bases and J gave up 5 bases, with 11 bases separating them. The germline gives CDR1 LGHDT, CDR2 YNNKEL (reference sequence). The CDR3 totals 15 residues. J is TRBJ2-1 and V is TRBV3-1; unclear D gene. This sequence was found in a human donor with Susac syndrome. The sample consisted of CD8+ T cells from PBMCs. The CDR3 nucleotides are TGTGCCAGCAGCCAAGATCCTATCTCGGACAATGAGCAGTTCTTC. This sequence encodes CASSQDPISDNEQFF.